Detailed here is one TCR beta chain. Its antigen remains unidentified. This record comes from a study of blood T cells in healthy people across ages. Study-level points and caveats: A roughly linear fall in TCR beta diversity per million T cells was seen with increasing age.

Through a sample-barcoded 5' primer and a J-beta primer mix, a second PCR was run for roughly 6 to 12 cycles. The template-switch adaptor was a 5' adaptor with 12 random nucleotides. It tagged each cDNA molecule. TCRdb re-called the 5' RACE reads through MiXCR, storing one row per CDR3 protein. This sample has hundreds of thousands of distinct CDR3 sequences, with 22% found just once. The V gene end was trimmed by 3 bases and the J gene end by 9 bases; junction bases not matched to a gene: 8. Germline CDR1 and CDR2: MDHEN and SYDVKM. CDR3 length equals 17 residues. Sample: blood. The clonotype originates from a man in his sixties or seventies in good health. The gene calls are TRBV28 and TRBJ2-2; 15 bases line up with TRBD2. The CDR3 spells CASSFQGLAGGTRELFF. As DNA, the CDR3 is TGTGCCAGCAGTTTCCAGGGACTAGCGGGGGGCACAAGGGAGCTGTTTTTT. Variable domain in full (rest from reference TRBV28 and TRBJ2-2): DVKVTQSSRYLVKRTGEKVFLECVQDMDHENMFWYRQDPGLGLRLIYFSYDVKMKEKGDIPEGYSVSREKKERFSLILESASTNQTSMYLCASSFQGLAGGTRELFFGEGSRLTVL.